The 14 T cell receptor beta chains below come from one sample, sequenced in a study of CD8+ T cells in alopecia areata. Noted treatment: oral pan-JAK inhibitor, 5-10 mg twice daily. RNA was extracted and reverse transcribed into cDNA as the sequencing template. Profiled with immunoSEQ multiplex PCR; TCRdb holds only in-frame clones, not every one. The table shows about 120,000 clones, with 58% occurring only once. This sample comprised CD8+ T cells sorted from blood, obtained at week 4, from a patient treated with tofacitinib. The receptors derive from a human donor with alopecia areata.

Here the CDR3 DNA reads TGTGCCTGGAGTTTAACAGGGGCATACACTGAAGCTTTCTTT. Its protein is CAWSLTGAYTEAFF. The chain uses TRBV30 and TRBJ1-1; 7 bases are shared with TRBD1. V lost 2 bases and J lost 3; bases outside the gene matches: 6. Germline V CDR1 and CDR2: GTSNPN, SVGIG (reference sequence). The CDR3 length is 14 residues.

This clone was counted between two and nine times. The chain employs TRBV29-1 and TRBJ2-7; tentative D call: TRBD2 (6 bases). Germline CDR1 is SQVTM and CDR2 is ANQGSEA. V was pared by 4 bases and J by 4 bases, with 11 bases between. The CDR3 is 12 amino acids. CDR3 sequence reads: CSVGEDGYEQYF. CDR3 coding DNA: TGCAGCGTTGGGGAGGACGGGTACGAGCAGTACTTC.

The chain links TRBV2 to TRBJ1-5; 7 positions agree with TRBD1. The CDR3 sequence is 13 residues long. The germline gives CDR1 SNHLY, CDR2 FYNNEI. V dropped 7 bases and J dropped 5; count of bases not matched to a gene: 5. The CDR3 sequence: CASNDREDQPQHF. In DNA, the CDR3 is TGTGCCAGCAATGACAGGGAAGATCAGCCCCAGCATTTT.

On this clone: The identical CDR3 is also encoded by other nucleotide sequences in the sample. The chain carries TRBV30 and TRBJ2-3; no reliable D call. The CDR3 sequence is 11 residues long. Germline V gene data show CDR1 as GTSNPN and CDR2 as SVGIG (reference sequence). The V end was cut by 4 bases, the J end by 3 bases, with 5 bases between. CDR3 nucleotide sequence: TGTGCCTGGACAGGAACAGATACGCAGTATTTT. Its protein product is CAWTGTDTQYF. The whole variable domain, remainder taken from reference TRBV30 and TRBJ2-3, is SQTIHQWPATLVQPVGSPLSLECTVEGTSNPNLYWYRQAAGRGLQLLFYSVGIGQISSEVPQNLSASRPQDRQFILSSKKLLLSDSGFYLCAWTGTDTQYFGPGTRLTVL.

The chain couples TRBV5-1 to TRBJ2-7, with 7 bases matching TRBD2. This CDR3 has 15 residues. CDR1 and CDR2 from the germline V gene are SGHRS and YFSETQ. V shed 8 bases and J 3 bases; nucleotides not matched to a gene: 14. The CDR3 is CASTKVGGGLYEQYF. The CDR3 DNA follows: TGCGCCAGTACCAAGGTCGGCGGGGGTCTCTACGAGCAGTACTTC.

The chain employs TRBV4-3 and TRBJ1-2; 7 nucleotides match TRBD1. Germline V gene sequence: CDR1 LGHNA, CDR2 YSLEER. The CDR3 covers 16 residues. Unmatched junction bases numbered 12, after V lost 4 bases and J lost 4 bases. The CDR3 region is CASSPGEGAHGYGYTF. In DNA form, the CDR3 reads TGCGCCAGCAGCCCGGGAGAGGGGGCGCACGGCTATGGCTACACCTTC.

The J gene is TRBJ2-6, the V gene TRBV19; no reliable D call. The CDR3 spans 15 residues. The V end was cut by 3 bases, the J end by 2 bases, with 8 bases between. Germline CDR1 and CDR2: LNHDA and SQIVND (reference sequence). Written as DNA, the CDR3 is TGTGCCAGTAGTATTGGTGGTACTGGGGCCAACGTCCTGACTTTC. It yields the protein CASSIGGTGANVLTF.

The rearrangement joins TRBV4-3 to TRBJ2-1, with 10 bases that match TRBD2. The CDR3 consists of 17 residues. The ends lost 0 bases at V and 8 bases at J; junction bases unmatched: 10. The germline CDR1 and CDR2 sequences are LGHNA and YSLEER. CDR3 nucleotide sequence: TGCGCCAGCAGCCAAGACTTGCAGCGGGGGGGCGGCGATGAGCAGTTCTTC. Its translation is CASSQDLQRGGGDEQFF.

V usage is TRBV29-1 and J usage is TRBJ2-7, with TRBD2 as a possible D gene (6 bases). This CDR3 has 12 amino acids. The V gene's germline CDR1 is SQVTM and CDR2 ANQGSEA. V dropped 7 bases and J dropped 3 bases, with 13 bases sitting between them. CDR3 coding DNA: TGCAGCGCCGGGACTGTTCTCTACGAGCAGTACTTC. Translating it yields CSAGTVLYEQYF.

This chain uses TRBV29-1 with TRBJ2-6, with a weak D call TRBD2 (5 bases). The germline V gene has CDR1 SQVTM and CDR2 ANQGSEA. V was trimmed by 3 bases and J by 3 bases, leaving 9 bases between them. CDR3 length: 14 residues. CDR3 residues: CSVEAGGGANVLTF. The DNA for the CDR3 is TGCAGCGTTGAGGCAGGAGGTGGGGCCAACGTCCTGACTTTC.

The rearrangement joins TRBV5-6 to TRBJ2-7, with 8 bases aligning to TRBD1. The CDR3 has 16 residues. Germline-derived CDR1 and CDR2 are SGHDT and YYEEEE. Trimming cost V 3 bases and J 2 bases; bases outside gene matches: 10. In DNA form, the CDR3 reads TGTGCCAGCAGCTCCTCCCAGGGGGCGCGTCCCTACGAGCAGTACTTC. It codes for CASSSSQGARPYEQYF.

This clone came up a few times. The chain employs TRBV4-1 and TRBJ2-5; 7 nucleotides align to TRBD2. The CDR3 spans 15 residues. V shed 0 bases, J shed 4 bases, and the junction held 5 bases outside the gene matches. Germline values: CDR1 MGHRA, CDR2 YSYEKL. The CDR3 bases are TGCGCCAGCAGCCAAGATCGGGGGAGGGGAGAGACCCAGTACTTC. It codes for CASSQDRGRGETQYF.

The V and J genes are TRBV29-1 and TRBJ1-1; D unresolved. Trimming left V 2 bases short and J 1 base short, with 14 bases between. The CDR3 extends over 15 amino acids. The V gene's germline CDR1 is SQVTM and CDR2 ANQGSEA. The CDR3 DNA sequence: TGCAGCGTTGAATACCCCCTCCCTACGAACACTGAAGCTTTCTTT. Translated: CSVEYPLPTNTEAFF.

The CDR3 region has the DNA TGTGCCTGGACCGGACAGGGGAATTCACCCCTCCACTTT. It encodes CAWTGQGNSPLHF. The chain couples TRBV30 to TRBJ1-6; 9 bases map to TRBD1. The germline gives CDR1 GTSNPN, CDR2 SVGIG (reference sequence). J was trimmed by 7 bases and V by 4 bases; bases with no gene match: 2. The CDR3 consists of 13 residues.